This T cell receptor (beta chain) was sequenced for a study of blood T cells in healthy people across ages. Through a sample-barcoded 5' primer and a J-beta primer mix, a second PCR was run for roughly 6 to 11 cycles. TCRdb re-called the 5' RACE reads through MiXCR, storing one row per CDR3 protein. The table lists around 1,900,000 distinct CDR3 sequences, more than 35% of them singletons. The source is a human donor in good health. Material: blood.

For the CDR3, the DNA is TGTGCCAGCAGCTTACCGGGACTAGCCCAGAAGCCAGATACGCAGTATTTT. Translated: CASSLPGLAQKPDTQYF. The chain combines TRBV7-2 with TRBJ2-3, with TRBD2 identical over 9 bases. From germline, CDR1 is SGHTA and CDR2 FQGNSA. The V and J ends lost 2 bases and 4 bases, in that order; junction bases with no gene match: 10. The CDR3 runs to 17 residues.